These T cell receptor beta chains were read from a single sample in a study of blood T cell repertoires in COVID-19. Clones were read by immunoSEQ multiplex PCR, and TCRdb kept only the in-frame ones, dropping some. The sample contains approximately 220,000 clones, about 87% of which appear only once. The source material was peripheral blood. These receptor sequences come from a man between 60 and 75 years old who had recovered from COVID-19. CDR3s include the opening cysteine and the closing phenylalanine or tryptophan. D genes are given only for firm matches. Size values are once, few and many counts, or a class for expanded clones, and some rows have none.

few,TRBV7-2,TRBD1,TRBJ2-2,CASSLVGTGVLGGELFF,TGTGCCAGCAGCTTGGTTGGGACAGGGGTCCTGGGCGGGGAGCTGTTTTTT
.,TRBV5-1,.,TRBJ1-5,CASSLVFGAGDQHF,TGCGCCAGCAGCTTGGTCTTTGGCGCGGGGGACCAGCATTTT
few,TRBV7-9,.,TRBJ2-1,CASSPRTALLGDEQFF,TGTGCCAGCAGCCCGCGGACAGCCCTCTTGGGCGATGAGCAGTTCTTC
few,TRBV12-3/TRBV12-4,TRBD2,TRBJ2-4,CASSLRGANIQYF,TGTGCCAGCAGTTTGCGGGGGGCAAACATTCAGTACTTC
.,TRBV4-1,TRBD1,TRBJ1-6,CASSYTRGSNNSPLHF,TGCGCCAGCAGCTATACCAGGGGGTCCAATAATTCACCCCTCCACTTT
.,TRBV11-2,.,TRBJ1-1,CASSFGGFEAFF,TGTGCCAGCAGCTTTGGCGGCTTTGAAGCTTTCTTT
.,TRBV10-2,TRBD1,TRBJ2-4,CASSFRDRAKNIQYF,TGCGCCAGCAGCTTCCGGGACAGGGCCAAAAACATTCAGTACTTC
.,TRBV7-2,.,TRBJ2-4,CASSLPTGLAKNIQYF,TGTGCCAGCAGCCTACCGACGGGACTAGCCAAAAACATTCAGTACTTC
.,TRBV9,TRBD1,TRBJ1-1,CASSDPAGTGAANTEAFF,TGTGCCAGCAGCGATCCTGCCGGGACAGGGGCGGCGAACACTGAAGCTTTCTTT
.,TRBV4-1,.,TRBJ2-5,CASSQPGTPGGAETQYF,TGCGCCAGCAGCCAACCCGGGACTCCGGGGGGCGCGGAGACCCAGTACTTC
.,TRBV10-3,TRBD1,TRBJ1-1,CAISDPGTVNTEAFF,TGTGCCATCAGTGATCCCGGGACAGTTAACACTGAAGCTTTCTTT
.,TRBV3-1/TRBV3-2,TRBD2,TRBJ2-1,CASSQDLRGGGLF,TGTGCCAGCAGCCAAGATCTACGGGGGGGCGGGCTCTTC
.,TRBV7-7,TRBD2,TRBJ2-5,CASSDIAGAQETQYF,TGTGCCAGCAGCGATATAGCGGGAGCACAAGAGACCCAGTACTTC
.,TRBV7-9,.,TRBJ1-2,CASSPDGGNYGYTF,TGTGCCAGCAGCCCGGACGGGGGTAACTATGGCTACACCTTC
.,TRBV5-1,.,TRBJ1-3,CASSWQGTGNTIYF,TGCGCCAGCAGCTGGCAGGGGACTGGAAACACCATATATTTT
.,TRBV6-8,.,TRBJ1-3,CASSYPPGNRPSGNTIYF,TGTGCCAGCAGTTATCCTCCCGGCAACAGGCCGTCTGGAAACACCATATATTTT
.,TRBV30,.,TRBJ1-2,CAWSARTDPYGYTF,TGTGCCTGGAGTGCCCGGACAGACCCTTATGGCTACACCTTC
.,TRBV27,TRBD1,TRBJ2-7,CASSSYPTGGSGEQYF,TGTGCCAGCAGTTCCTATCCGACAGGGGGATCGGGAGAGCAGTACTTC
once,TRBV3-1/TRBV3-2,.,TRBJ2-5,CASSPSPETQYF,TGTGCCAGCAGCCCAAGCCCTGAGACCCAGTACTTC
.,TRBV28,TRBD2,TRBJ2-3,CASSSPSSGSTDTQYF,TGTGCCAGCAGTTCGCCTTCTAGCGGTAGCACAGATACGCAGTATTTT
few,TRBV28,.,TRBJ1-3,CASSSPSVPSGNTIYF,TGTGCCAGCAGTTCTCCTTCGGTTCCTTCTGGAAACACCATATATTTT
.,TRBV7-2,TRBD1,TRBJ1-6,CASSSGQALYNSPLHF,TGTGCCAGCAGCTCCGGACAGGCCCTTTATAATTCACCCCTCCACTTT
once,TRBV19,.,TRBJ1-1,CASSMGTTGETEAFF,TGTGCCAGTAGTATGGGGACAACAGGAGAGACTGAAGCTTTCTTT
.,TRBV28,TRBD1,TRBJ1-1,CASTQQGRKAFF,TGTGCCAGCACCCAACAGGGGAGGAAAGCTTTCTTT
.,TRBV18,.,TRBJ1-3,CASVSGAGNTIYF,TGTGCCAGCGTGTCAGGGGCGGGAAACACCATATATTTT
.,TRBV2,.,TRBJ1-2,CASSEERGGGYTF,TGTGCCAGCAGTGAAGAAAGGGGAGGCGGCTACACCTTC
.,TRBV5-4,.,TRBJ1-3,CASSLGQRRDTIYF,TGTGCCAGCAGCTTGGGTCAGCGGCGGGACACCATATATTTT
.,TRBV5-4,.,TRBJ1-6,CASTLGYSNSPLHF,TGTGCCAGCACCCTGGGTTACAGTAATTCACCCCTCCACTTT
.,TRBV6-5,.,TRBJ2-7,CASSLTDYEQYF,TGTGCCAGCAGCCTGACAGACTACGAGCAGTACTTC
many,TRBV18,.,TRBJ2-5,CASSQNLNGETQYF,TGTGCCAGCTCACAGAATCTAAATGGAGAGACCCAGTACTTC